The following is a TCR beta chain sequence with its context. Its target is not known. These data are taken from a study of T cells in Graves' hyperthyroidism and ophthalmopathy. For the study at large: Peripheral blood was secured at the point of initial diagnosis, before any treatment.

The V end lost 8 bases, the J end lost 2 bases, and 18 bases lay between the germline ends. CDR3 size: 15 residues. Ophthalmopathy patients showed a Clinical Activity Score of at least 3, NOSPECS grade of at least 4 and duration under 3 months. On the basis of clinical symptoms, serum thyroxine and TRAb, thyroid ultrasound and orbital computed tomography, diagnoses were made. Whole-study results and caveats: Ophthalmopathy and stable hyperthyroidism were told apart by a 13 V-J model.

Using RNA transcripts as the source, TCR beta CDR3 regions were amplified. An initial round of RT-PCR targeting the TCR CDR3 relied on the HTBI primer set. A single record per CDR3 protein comes from TCRdb applying MiXCR to the multiplex PCR reads. The top ten clones hold about 37% of a sample with roughly 350,000 distinct CDR3 sequences, roughly 13% of them seen once. Material for sequencing was blood. This receptor was identified in a woman aged 40 to 49 with Graves' ophthalmopathy. The gene calls are TRBV12-3 or TRBV12-4 and TRBJ1-2; D ambiguous. The DNA for the CDR3 is TGTGCCAGCTCAGACCCCACGGCCCGGAACTATGGCTACACCTTC. Translation: CASSDPTARNYGYTF.